This is a list of T cell receptor beta chains from one sample in a study of blood T cell repertoires in COVID-19. Repertoires were generated with immunoSEQ multiplex PCR, while TCRdb's copy carries only in-frame clones and drops some. The sample has nearly 250,000 clones, approximately 85% seen once. The sample consisted of PBMCs or T cells enriched from blood (not recorded which). These receptors all stem from a woman aged 45-65 years who had recovered from COVID-19. CDR3s include the opening cysteine and the closing phenylalanine or tryptophan. Each record gives: D gene, CDR3 length, clone size, V gene, J gene, CDR3 DNA, CDR3 protein. The D gene is left open where the match is weak. Expanded clones get a size class; other rows say once, few or many, or leave the size out.

>-|15|-|TRBV5-3|TRBJ2-2
TGTGCCAGGGGGGGTTTAATGTTCGTCACCGGGGAGCTGTTTTTT
CARGGLMFVTGELFF
>TRBD2|17|-|TRBV7-2|TRBJ2-5
TGTGCCAGCAGCTTAGGGACTAGCGGGAGCCCCCAGGGGACCCAGTACTTC
CASSLGTSGSPQGTQYF
>-|14|-|TRBV9|TRBJ1-3
TGTGCCAGCAGCGAGGGGTTCTCTGGAAACACCATATATTTT
CASSEGFSGNTIYF
>TRBD1|16|-|TRBV7-9|TRBJ1-2
TGTGCCAGCAGCTTAGCCGGCACGGGACAGGGGTGGGGCTACACCTTC
CASSLAGTGQGWGYTF
>TRBD1|14|-|TRBV11-2|TRBJ2-1
TGTGCCAGCAGCTCAAACAGGGGGCGCGGTGAGCAGTTCTTC
CASSSNRGRGEQFF
>TRBD2|22|-|TRBV9|TRBJ2-1
TGTGCCAGCAGCGCCAAAAGGGGGACTAGCGGGAGAAAGGGGGTCCCCTACAATGAGCAGTTCTTC
CASSAKRGTSGRKGVPYNEQFF
>-|15|once|TRBV7-9|TRBJ1-4
TGTGCCAGCAGCTTAGCTGGCAGGGTAAATGAAAAACTGTTTTTT
CASSLAGRVNEKLFF
>TRBD1|15|-|TRBV7-9|TRBJ1-5
TGTGCCAGCAGCTTACAGGGACAGGCCAATGGGCCCCAGCATTTT
CASSLQGQANGPQHF
>-|13|few|TRBV7-3|TRBJ2-5
TGTGCCAGCAGCTTTACTACGGCGGAGACCCAGTACTTC
CASSFTTAETQYF
>TRBD1|13|-|TRBV6-5|TRBJ1-1
TGTGCCAGCGGAGAACAGGGGGCGAGTAGGGCTTTCTTT
CASGEQGASRAFF
>TRBD2|17|-|TRBV7-6|TRBJ2-1
TGTGCCAGCAGCTCACCCCCTAGCGGAAGCTCCTACAATGAGCAGTTCTTC
CASSSPPSGSSYNEQFF
>-|15|-|TRBV5-3|TRBJ2-7
TGTGCCAGAAGCTTGGCCGGGACACGAACCTACGAGCAGTACTTC
CARSLAGTRTYEQYF
>-|13|-|TRBV14|TRBJ1-1
TGTGCCAGCAGCCAAGTGGGGGGGACAATAGCTTTCTTT
CASSQVGGTIAFF
>-|19|once|TRBV7-2|TRBJ1-2
TGTGCCAGCAGCTCTCCTTCAGTCCGCAGAACACAGTCCCTCTATGGCTACACCTTC
CASSSPSVRRTQSLYGYTF
>TRBD2|18|once|TRBV3-1/TRBV3-2|TRBJ2-1
TGTGCCAGCAGCCGCACCCGTGTCCAGCGGGGGCCAGGTGATGAGCAGTTCTTC
CASSRTRVQRGPGDEQFF
>TRBD1|13|-|TRBV9|TRBJ2-7
TGTGCCAGCAGTCCGGGACAGGGGAGGGAGCAGTACTTC
CASSPGQGREQYF
>-|11|-|TRBV5-5|TRBJ2-7
TGTGCCAGCAGCCAGTCCTACGAGCAGTACTTC
CASSQSYEQYF